The 12 T cell receptor beta chains in this list originate from one sample, sequenced in a study of T-cell memory formation after mild COVID-19. One entry per CDR3 protein, called by TCRdb with MiXCR from the 5' RACE reads. This table holds 580,000 or so distinct CDR3 sequences, around 15% found once. Sequencing was performed on PBMCs or a T cell subset sorted from them (not recorded which). Receptors were obtained from an adult woman who had mild COVID-19 (a few samples of this study predate the infection). Cell type and time point are not known.

The chain joins TRBV7-9 to TRBJ2-7; no firm D call. Looked up from germline, CDR1 is SEHNR and CDR2 is FQNEAQ (reference sequence). Trimming shortened V by 1 base and J by 7 bases, and 8 bases separated the two germline ends. The CDR3 consists of 12 residues. The CDR3 DNA reads TGTGCCAGCAGCTTAGACCCCTGGGAGCAGTACTTC. Amino acid sequence: CASSLDPWEQYF.

V usage is TRBV5-4 and J usage is TRBJ2-7, with D hard to call. The CDR3 consists of 14 residues. Germline V gene data show CDR1 as SGHNT and CDR2 as YYREEE (reference sequence). V was trimmed by 0 bases and J by 3 bases, leaving 10 bases between them. CDR3 nucleotide sequence: TGTGCCAGCAGCTTGGAAATCGGGCACTACGAGCAGTACTTC. It encodes CASSLEIGHYEQYF.

This clonotype was detected only a few times. V usage is TRBV29-1 and J usage is TRBJ2-5, with TRBD2 as a possible D gene (6 bases). Between the trimmed V and J ends, which lost 4 bases and 7 bases, there was a span of 13 bases. The CDR3 is made up of 12 amino acids. The germline gives CDR1 SQVTM, CDR2 ANQGSEA. This CDR3 is CSVALASGTQYF. The CDR3 region has the DNA TGCAGCGTTGCCCTAGCGTCCGGGACCCAGTACTTC. The complete variable domain, with remaining parts taken from reference TRBV29-1 and TRBJ2-5, reads SAVISQKPSRDICQRGTSLTIQCQVDSQVTMMFWYRQQPGQSLTLIATANQGSEATYESGFVIDKFPISRPNLTFSTLTVSNMSPEDSSIYLCSVALASGTQYFGPGTRLLVL.

The rearrangement uses TRBV15 and TRBJ2-7, with 7 nucleotides matching TRBD2. The V and J ends lost 4 bases and 3 bases, in that order; junction bases with no gene match: 3. Germline V gene data show CDR1 as LNHNV and CDR2 as YYDKDF (reference sequence). CDR3 length: 13 residues. The CDR3 coding sequence is TGTGCCACCAGCAAGGCTAGCGGCTACGAGCAGTACTTC. This encodes CATSKASGYEQYF.

The rearrangement links TRBV4-2 to TRBJ2-3; 9 bases map to TRBD2. CDR3 length: 19 amino acids. Germline lookup yields CDR1 LGHNA and CDR2 YNFKEQ. V was clipped by 4 bases and J by 1 base; unmatched bases: 15. The CDR3, as DNA: TGTGCCAGCAGCCTCAAGGGACTAGCTATCGTTCCGGGCACAGATACGCAGTATTTT. This gives the protein CASSLKGLAIVPGTDTQYF.

In its sample, this clonotype was seen a few times. The chain employs TRBV12-3 or TRBV12-4 and TRBJ2-1; 13 nucleotides align to TRBD2. V lost 6 bases, J lost 4 bases, and 6 bases stayed unmatched. CDR3 length: 16 amino acids. CDR3 loop: CASRTSGGAGYNEQFF. DNA of the CDR3: TGTGCCAGCAGAACTAGCGGGGGGGCAGGTTACAATGAGCAGTTCTTC.

This clonotype was seen more than once but under ten times. The gene calls are TRBV12-3 or TRBV12-4 and TRBJ2-3; D is possibly TRBD2 (6 bases). V gave up 7 bases and J gave up 13 bases, with 15 bases separating them. CDR3 size: 11 residues. The CDR3 DNA follows: TGTGCCAGCACCCCGGGACTGGAAGAGTATTTT. This sequence encodes CASTPGLEEYF.

The genes are TRBV5-4 and TRBJ2-7; maybe TRBD1 (7 bases). V was clipped by 5 bases and J by 5 bases, with 17 bases between them. This CDR3 is 14 amino acids long. From germline, CDR1 is SGHNT and CDR2 YYREEE (reference sequence). The CDR3 spells CASSPEGALNEQYF. The CDR3 nucleotides are TGTGCCAGCAGTCCGGAGGGGGCGTTAAACGAGCAGTACTTC.

The rearrangement joins TRBV5-5 to TRBJ1-6; TRBD1 aligns across 7 bases. The germline V gene has CDR1 SGHKS and CDR2 YYEKEE (reference sequence). Unmatched junction bases numbered 11, after V lost 4 bases and J lost 7 bases. The CDR3 has 16 amino acids. The CDR3 region is CASSLNQGVGNSPLHF. CDR3 coding DNA: TGTGCCAGCAGCCTAAATCAGGGGGTCGGGAATTCACCCCTCCACTTT. Combining the CDR3 with reference TRBV5-5 and TRBJ1-6 gives the whole variable domain DAGVTQSPTHLIKTRGQQVTLRCSPISGHKSVSWYQQVLGQGPQFIFQYYEKEERGRGNFPDRFSARQFPNYSSELNVNALLLGDSALYLCASSLNQGVGNSPLHFGNGTRLTVT.

This clonotype appeared a few times. V usage is TRBV9 and J usage is TRBJ2-3; perhaps TRBD2 as D (6 bases). Looked up from germline, CDR1 is SGDLS and CDR2 is YYNGEE. The V end was cut by 3 bases, the J end by 6 bases, with 20 bases between. This CDR3 has 16 residues. The CDR3, as DNA: TGTGCCAGCAGCGCGCGGGGACCGCGGATGAAGGATACGCAGTATTTT. Translated, it gives CASSARGPRMKDTQYF.

This chain uses TRBV7-9 with TRBJ2-7; TRBD1 might be the D (6 bases). The CDR3 sequence is 13 residues long. Germline V gene data show CDR1 as SEHNR and CDR2 as FQNEAQ (reference sequence). The ends were cut back, 5 bases at V and 5 bases at J, with 13 bases in the middle. CDR3 in amino acids: CASSLDRSHEQYF. In DNA form, the CDR3 reads TGTGCCAGCAGCCTCGACAGGTCCCACGAGCAGTACTTC.

This chain joins TRBV11-2 and TRBJ1-1; TRBD1 aligns across 9 bases. With 3 bases clipped from V and 10 bases from J, the junction kept 0 bases outside the gene matches. Germline-derived CDR1 and CDR2 are SGHAT and FQNNGV. There are 11 residues in the CDR3. The CDR3: CASSLDRGAFF. The CDR3 DNA reads TGTGCCAGCAGCTTGGACAGGGGAGCTTTCTTT.